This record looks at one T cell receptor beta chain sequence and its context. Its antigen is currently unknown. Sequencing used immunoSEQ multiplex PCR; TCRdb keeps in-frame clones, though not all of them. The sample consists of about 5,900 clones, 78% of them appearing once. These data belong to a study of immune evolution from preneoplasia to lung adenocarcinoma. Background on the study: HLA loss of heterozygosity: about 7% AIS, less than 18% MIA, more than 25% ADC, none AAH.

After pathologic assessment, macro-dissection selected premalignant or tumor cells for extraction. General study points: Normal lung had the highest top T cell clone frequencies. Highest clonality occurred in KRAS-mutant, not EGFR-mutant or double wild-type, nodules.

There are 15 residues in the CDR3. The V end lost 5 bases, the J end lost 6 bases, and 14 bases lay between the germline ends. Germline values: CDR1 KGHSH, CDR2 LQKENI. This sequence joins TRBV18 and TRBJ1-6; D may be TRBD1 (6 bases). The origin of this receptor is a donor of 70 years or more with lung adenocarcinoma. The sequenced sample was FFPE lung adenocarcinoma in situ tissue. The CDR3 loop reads CASSGDTIPNSPLHF. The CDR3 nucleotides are TGTGCCAGCTCAGGGGACACTATACCTAATTCACCCCTCCACTTT.